The source of this TCR beta chain is a study of long-term antiretroviral therapy in people with HIV. At the survey level, the v3.0 immunoSEQ assay was run. Sequenced by immunoSEQ multiplex PCR; TCRdb stores in-frame clones only, minus some. Here the sample spans some 30,000 clones, around 90% being singletons. On this clone itself: Its antigen is still unknown.

Study-wide results and limits: HIV repertoires covered narrower CDR3 length ranges than controls did.

The germline CDR1 and CDR2 sequences are SGHDN and FVKESK. The V end lost 4 bases, the J end lost 5 bases, and 20 bases lay between the germline ends. There are 16 residues in the CDR3. The sequencing used unsorted PBMCs, collected more than 5 years after starting antiretroviral therapy. The sequence derives from a woman in her forties with HIV. The chain recombines TRBV14 with TRBJ2-5, with D possibly called TRBD1 or TRBD2 (6 bases each). CDR3 bases: TGTGCCAGCAGCCTGCTAATTACAGGGACTTTGGAGACCCAGTACTTC. It codes for CASSLLITGTLETQYF.